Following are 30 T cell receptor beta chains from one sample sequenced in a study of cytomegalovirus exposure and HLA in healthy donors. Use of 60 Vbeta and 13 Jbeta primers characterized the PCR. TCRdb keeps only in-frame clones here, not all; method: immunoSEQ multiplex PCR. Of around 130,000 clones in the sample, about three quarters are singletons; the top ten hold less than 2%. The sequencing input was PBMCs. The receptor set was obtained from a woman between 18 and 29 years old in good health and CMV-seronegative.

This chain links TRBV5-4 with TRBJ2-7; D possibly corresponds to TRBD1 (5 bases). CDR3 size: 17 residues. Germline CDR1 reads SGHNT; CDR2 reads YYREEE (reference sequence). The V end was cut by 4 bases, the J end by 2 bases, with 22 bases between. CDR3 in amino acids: CASSKAAPGSPPYEQYF. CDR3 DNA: TGTGCCAGCAGCAAAGCCGCGCCAGGGTCACCACCCTACGAGCAGTACTTC.

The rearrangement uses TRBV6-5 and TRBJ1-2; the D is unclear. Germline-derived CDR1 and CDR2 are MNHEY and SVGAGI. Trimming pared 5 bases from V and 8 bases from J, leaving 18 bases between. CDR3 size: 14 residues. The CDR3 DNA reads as TGTGCCAGCAGTCAAAGCCGGGATACTTGGGGCTACACCTTC. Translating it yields CASSQSRDTWGYTF.

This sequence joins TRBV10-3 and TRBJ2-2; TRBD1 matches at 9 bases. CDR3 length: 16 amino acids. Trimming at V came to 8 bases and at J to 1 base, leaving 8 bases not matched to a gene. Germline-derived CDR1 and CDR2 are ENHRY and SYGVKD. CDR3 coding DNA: TGTGCCATCTCCGGGGGACAGGGCCTGAACACCGGGGAGCTGTTTTTT. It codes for CAISGGQGLNTGELFF.

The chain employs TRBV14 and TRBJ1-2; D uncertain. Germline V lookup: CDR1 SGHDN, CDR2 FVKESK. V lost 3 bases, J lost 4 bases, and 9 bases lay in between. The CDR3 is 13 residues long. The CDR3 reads CASSQSRGYGYTF. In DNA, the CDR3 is TGTGCCAGCAGCCAGTCCCGAGGCTATGGCTACACCTTC.

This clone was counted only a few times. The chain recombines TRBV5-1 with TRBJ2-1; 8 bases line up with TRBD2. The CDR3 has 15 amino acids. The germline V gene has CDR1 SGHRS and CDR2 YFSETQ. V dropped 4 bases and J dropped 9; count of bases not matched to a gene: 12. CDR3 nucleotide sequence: TGCGCCAGCAGCCCGGCACGGGCGGGAGGATCTGAGCAGTTCTTC. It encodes CASSPARAGGSEQFF.

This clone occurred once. CDR3 in amino acids: CASSDSSNTEAFF. CDR3 nucleotide sequence: TGTGCCAGCAGTGACTCGAGCAACACTGAAGCTTTCTTT. The chain couples TRBV6-4 to TRBJ1-1, with D unresolved. CDR3 length equals 13 residues. The ends were cut back, 0 bases at V and 2 bases at J, with 4 bases in the middle. Germline V CDR1 and CDR2: MRHNA, SNTAGT.

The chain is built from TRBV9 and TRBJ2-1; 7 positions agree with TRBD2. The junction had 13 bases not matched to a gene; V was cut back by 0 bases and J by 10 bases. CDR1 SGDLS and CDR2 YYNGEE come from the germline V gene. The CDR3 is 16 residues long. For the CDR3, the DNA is TGTGCCAGCAGCGTAGAATTCGGTGCGGGAGTACGGGAGCAGTTCTTC. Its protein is CASSVEFGAGVREQFF. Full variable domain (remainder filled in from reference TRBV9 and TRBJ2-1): DSGVTQTPKHLITATGQRVTLRCSPRSGDLSVYWYQQSLDQGLQFLIQYYNGEERAKGNILERFSAQQFPDLHSELNLSSLELGDSALYFCASSVEFGAGVREQFFGPGTRLTVL.

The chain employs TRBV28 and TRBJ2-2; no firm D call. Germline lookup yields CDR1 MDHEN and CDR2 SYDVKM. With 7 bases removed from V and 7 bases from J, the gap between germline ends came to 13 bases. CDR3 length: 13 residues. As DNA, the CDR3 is TGTGCCAGCACCTCACCGGGTAGCGGGGAGCTGTTTTTT. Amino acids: CASTSPGSGELFF.

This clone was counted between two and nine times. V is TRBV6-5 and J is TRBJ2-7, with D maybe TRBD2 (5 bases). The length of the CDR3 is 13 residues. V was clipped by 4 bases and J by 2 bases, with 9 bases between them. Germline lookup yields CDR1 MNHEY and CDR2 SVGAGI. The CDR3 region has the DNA TGTGCCAGCAGTTCCGAGGGAACCTACGAGCAGTACTTC. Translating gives CASSSEGTYEQYF.

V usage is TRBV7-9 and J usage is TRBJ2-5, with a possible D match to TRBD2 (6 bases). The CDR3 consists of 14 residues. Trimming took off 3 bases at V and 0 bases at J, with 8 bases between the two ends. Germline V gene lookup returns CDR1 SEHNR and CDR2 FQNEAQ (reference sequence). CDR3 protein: CASSFLANQETQYF. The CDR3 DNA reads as TGTGCCAGCAGCTTCCTAGCGAACCAAGAGACCCAGTACTTC.

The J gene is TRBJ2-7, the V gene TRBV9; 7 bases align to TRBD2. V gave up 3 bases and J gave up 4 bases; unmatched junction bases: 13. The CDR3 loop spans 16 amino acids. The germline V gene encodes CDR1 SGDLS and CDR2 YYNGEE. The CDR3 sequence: CASSAGGADLPYEQYF. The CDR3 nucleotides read TGTGCCAGCAGCGCGGGGGGAGCGGACCTCCCTTACGAGCAGTACTTC.

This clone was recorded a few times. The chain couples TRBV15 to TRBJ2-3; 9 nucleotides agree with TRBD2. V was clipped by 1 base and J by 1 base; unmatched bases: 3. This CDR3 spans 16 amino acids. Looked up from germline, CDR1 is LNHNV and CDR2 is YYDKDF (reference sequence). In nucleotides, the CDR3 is TGTGCCACCAGCAGAGTAGCGGGAGCGGGCACAGATACGCAGTATTTT. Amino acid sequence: CATSRVAGAGTDTQYF.

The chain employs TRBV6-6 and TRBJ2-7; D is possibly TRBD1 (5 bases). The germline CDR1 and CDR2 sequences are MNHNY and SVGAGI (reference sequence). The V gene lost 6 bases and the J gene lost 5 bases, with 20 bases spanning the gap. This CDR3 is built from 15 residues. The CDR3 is CASRLGERIGDEQYF. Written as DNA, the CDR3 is TGTGCCAGCAGATTAGGGGAACGGATAGGGGACGAGCAGTACTTC.

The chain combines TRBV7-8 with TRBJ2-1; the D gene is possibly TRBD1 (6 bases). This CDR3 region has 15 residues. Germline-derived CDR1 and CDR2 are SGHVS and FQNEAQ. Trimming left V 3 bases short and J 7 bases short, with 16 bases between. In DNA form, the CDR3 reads TGTGCCAGCAGCTTGGGGCCCCAGGGGTGGAATGAGCAGTTCTTC. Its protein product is CASSLGPQGWNEQFF.

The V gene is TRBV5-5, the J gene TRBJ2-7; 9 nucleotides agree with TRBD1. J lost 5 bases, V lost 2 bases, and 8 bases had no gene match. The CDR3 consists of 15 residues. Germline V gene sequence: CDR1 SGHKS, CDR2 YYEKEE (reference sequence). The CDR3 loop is CASSFFGTGLHEQYF. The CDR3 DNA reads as TGTGCCAGCAGCTTCTTCGGGACAGGGTTGCACGAGCAGTACTTC.

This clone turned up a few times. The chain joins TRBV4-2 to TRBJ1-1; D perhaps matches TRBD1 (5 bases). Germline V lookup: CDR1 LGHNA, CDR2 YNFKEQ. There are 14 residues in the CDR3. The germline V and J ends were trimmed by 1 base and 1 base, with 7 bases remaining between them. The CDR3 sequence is CASSQGQKNTEAFF. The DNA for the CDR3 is TGTGCCAGCAGCCAAGGACAGAAGAACACTGAAGCTTTCTTT.

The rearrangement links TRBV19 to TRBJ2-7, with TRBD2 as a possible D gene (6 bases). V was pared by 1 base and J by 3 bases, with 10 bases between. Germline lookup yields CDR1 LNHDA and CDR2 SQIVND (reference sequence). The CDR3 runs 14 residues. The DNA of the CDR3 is TGTGCCAGTAGTATAGGAGGCGGGGACTACGAGCAGTACTTC. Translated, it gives CASSIGGGDYEQYF.

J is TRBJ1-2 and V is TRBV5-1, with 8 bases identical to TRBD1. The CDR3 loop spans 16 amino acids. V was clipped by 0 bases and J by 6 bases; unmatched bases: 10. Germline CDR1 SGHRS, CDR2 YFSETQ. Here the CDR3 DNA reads TGCGCCAGCAGCTTGGCCGCCTTAGTGACAGGGGATGGCTACACCTTC. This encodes CASSLAALVTGDGYTF.

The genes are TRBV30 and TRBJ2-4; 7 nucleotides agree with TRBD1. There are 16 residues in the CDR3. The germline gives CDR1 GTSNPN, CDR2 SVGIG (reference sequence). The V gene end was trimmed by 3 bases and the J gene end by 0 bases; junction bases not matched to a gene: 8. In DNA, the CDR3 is TGTGCCTGGAGCGTTGACAGGGCCCTAGCCAAAAACATTCAGTACTTC. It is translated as CAWSVDRALAKNIQYF.

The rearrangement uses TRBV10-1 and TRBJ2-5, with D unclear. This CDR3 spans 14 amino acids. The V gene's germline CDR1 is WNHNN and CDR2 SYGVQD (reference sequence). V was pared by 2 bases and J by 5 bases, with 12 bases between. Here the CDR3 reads CASSEGGHGETQYF. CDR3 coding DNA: TGCGCCAGCAGTGAGGGCGGTCACGGGGAGACCCAGTACTTC.

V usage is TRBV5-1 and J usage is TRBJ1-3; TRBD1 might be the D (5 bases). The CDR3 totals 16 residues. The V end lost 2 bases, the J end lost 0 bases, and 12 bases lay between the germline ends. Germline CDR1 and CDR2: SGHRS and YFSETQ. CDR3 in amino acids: CASSFQQGLSGNTIYF. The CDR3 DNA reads TGCGCCAGCAGCTTTCAGCAGGGCCTCTCTGGAAACACCATATATTTT.

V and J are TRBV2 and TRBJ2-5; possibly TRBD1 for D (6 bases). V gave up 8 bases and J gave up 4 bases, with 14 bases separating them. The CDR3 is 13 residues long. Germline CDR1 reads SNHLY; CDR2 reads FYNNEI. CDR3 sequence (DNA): TGTGCCAGCGGGGGCATCAGGGGAGAGACCCAGTACTTC. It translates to CASGGIRGETQYF.

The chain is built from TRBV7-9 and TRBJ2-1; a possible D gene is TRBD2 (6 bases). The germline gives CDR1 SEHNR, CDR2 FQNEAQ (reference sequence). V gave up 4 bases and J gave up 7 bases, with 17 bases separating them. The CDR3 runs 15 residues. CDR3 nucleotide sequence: TGTGCCAGCAGCTCTGAGGCGGGATTCGGGAATGAGCAGTTCTTC. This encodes CASSSEAGFGNEQFF. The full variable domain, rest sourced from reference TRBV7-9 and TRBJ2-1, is DTGVSQNPRHKITKRGQNVTFRCDPISEHNRLYWYRQTLGQGPEFLTYFQNEAQLEKSRLLSDRFSAERPKGSFSTLEIQRTEQGDSAMYLCASSSEAGFGNEQFFGPGTRLTVL.

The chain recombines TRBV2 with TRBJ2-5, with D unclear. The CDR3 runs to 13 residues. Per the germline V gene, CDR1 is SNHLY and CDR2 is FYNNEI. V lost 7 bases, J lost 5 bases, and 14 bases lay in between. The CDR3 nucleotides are TGTGCCAGCACTTCCGCGGTTGGTGAGACCCAGTACTTC. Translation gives CASTSAVGETQYF. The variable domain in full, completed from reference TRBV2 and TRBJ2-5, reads EPEVTQTPSHQVTQMGQEVILRCVPISNHLYFYWYRQILGQKVEFLVSFYNNEISEKSEIFDDQFSVERPDGSNFTLKIRSTKLEDSAMYFCASTSAVGETQYFGPGTRLLVL.

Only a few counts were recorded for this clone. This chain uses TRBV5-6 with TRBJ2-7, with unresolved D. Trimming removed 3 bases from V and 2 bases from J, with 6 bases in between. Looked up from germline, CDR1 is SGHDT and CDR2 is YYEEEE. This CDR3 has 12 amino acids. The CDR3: CASSSRTYEQYF. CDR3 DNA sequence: TGTGCCAGCAGCTCCAGAACCTACGAGCAGTACTTC.

CDR3 nucleotide sequence: TGTGCCAGCAGCCCCGGCCAGGGACACTCCTACGAGCAGTACTTC. Translated, it gives CASSPGQGHSYEQYF. The chain has TRBV9 and TRBJ2-7; TRBD1 might be the D (6 bases). The V and J ends lost 4 bases and 0 bases respectively, with 14 bases between them. The CDR3 spans 15 residues. Looked up from germline, CDR1 is SGDLS and CDR2 is YYNGEE.

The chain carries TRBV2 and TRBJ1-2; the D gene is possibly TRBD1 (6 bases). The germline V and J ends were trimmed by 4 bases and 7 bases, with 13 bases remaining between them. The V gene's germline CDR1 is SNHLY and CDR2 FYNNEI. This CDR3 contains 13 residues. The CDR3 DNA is TGTGCCAGCAGTGCGGGGGGGCGCGGTGGCTACACCTTC. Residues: CASSAGGRGGYTF.

CDR3 sequence reads: CASSLPHGVAGPYEQYF. The CDR3 DNA reads TGTGCCAGCAGTTTACCCCATGGGGTAGCGGGCCCCTACGAGCAGTACTTC. This chain links TRBV28 with TRBJ2-7; 7 bases align to TRBD2. V was clipped by 2 bases and J by 2 bases; unmatched bases: 12. CDR1 is MDHEN, CDR2 SYDVKM, per germline. The CDR3 sequence is 17 residues long.

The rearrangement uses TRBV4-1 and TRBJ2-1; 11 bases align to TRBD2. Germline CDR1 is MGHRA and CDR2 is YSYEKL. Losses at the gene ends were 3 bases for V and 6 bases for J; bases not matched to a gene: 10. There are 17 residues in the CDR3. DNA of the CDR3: TGCGCCAGCAGCCAGCTCCCCACTAGCGGGAGTGGCAATGAGCAGTTCTTC. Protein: CASSQLPTSGSGNEQFF.

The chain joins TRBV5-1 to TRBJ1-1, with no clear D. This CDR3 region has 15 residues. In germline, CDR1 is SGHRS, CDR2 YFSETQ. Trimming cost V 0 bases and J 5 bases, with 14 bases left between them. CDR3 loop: CASSLAVGSGTEAFF. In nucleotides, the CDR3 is TGCGCCAGCAGCTTGGCGGTGGGGTCGGGGACTGAAGCTTTCTTT.